A single sample is the source of the 26 T cell receptor beta chains below, sequenced in a study of cytomegalovirus exposure and HLA in healthy donors. The PCR ran on 60 Vbeta and 13 Jbeta primers. The protocol was immunoSEQ multiplex PCR, while the TCRdb copy is restricted to in-frame clones and leaves out a portion. The sample contains 150,000 to 200,000 clones, around 81% of which appear only once. The sample comprised PBMCs. The source of these receptors is a woman aged 18-30 years in good health and CMV-seropositive.

This clone appeared once. The V gene is TRBV7-9, the J gene TRBJ1-1; 8 nucleotides align to TRBD1. Germline trimming cut 0 bases from V and 7 bases from J; bases unmatched to any gene: 10. CDR3 length: 16 amino acids. Germline CDR1 is SEHNR and CDR2 is FQNEAQ (reference sequence). CDR3 loop: CASSLAGQGRRSEAFF. DNA of the CDR3: TGTGCCAGCAGCTTAGCCGGACAGGGACGACGGAGTGAAGCTTTCTTT.

This clone was detected a few times. The chain employs TRBV27 and TRBJ2-7, with 8 bases fitting TRBD1. With 4 bases clipped from V and 4 bases from J, the junction kept 3 bases outside the gene matches. Germline CDR1 and CDR2: MNHEY and SMNVEV (reference sequence). The CDR3 sequence is 13 residues long. This CDR3 reads CASSWGQDYEQYF. The CDR3, as DNA: TGTGCCAGCAGTTGGGGACAGGATTACGAGCAGTACTTC.

This clone was recorded a few times. This rearrangement joins TRBV30 to TRBJ1-6; D is unresolved. Germline V lookup: CDR1 GTSNPN, CDR2 SVGIG (reference sequence). CDR3 length: 11 residues. Trimming removed 3 bases at V and 7 bases at J, with 4 bases between. CDR3 amino acids: CAWSANSPLHF. CDR3 sequence (DNA): TGTGCCTGGAGCGCGAATTCACCCCTCCACTTT. The variable domain in full, completed from reference TRBV30 and TRBJ1-6, reads SQTIHQWPATLVQPVGSPLSLECTVEGTSNPNLYWYRQAAGRGLQLLFYSVGIGQISSEVPQNLSASRPQDRQFILSSKKLLLSDSGFYLCAWSANSPLHFGNGTRLTVT.

This clone was recorded once. The J gene is TRBJ1-1, the V gene TRBV5-1; TRBD1 is a possible D gene (5 bases). The CDR3 sequence is 15 residues long. Per germline, CDR1 SGHRS and CDR2 YFSETQ. The ends were cut back, 0 bases at V and 1 base at J, with 10 bases in the middle. For the CDR3, the DNA is TGCGCCAGCAGCTTGGTCCCTGGGGCGAACACTGAAGCTTTCTTT. It is translated as CASSLVPGANTEAFF.

The chain links TRBV6-1 to TRBJ2-3, with 8 nucleotides matching TRBD2. V shed 0 bases and J 5 bases; nucleotides not matched to a gene: 10. Germline V CDR1 and CDR2: MNHNS, SASEGT. The CDR3 runs 17 residues. As DNA, the CDR3 is TGTGCCAGCAGTGAAGCCGGGGAGGCGGCGGGGGGAGATACGCAGTATTTT. This gives the protein CASSEAGEAAGGDTQYF.

V is TRBV6-5 and J is TRBJ2-5; a weak D match, TRBD2 (5 bases). Between the trimmed V and J ends, which lost 6 bases and 6 bases, there was a span of 20 bases. The CDR3 runs to 15 residues. The germline gives CDR1 MNHEY, CDR2 SVGAGI. The CDR3 nucleotides read TGTGCCAGCAGACCTGGACTCCTGGGCGGGCAGACCCAGTACTTC. It codes for CASRPGLLGGQTQYF.

J is TRBJ2-1 and V is TRBV7-2; 10 bases agree with TRBD2. Germline V gene sequence: CDR1 SGHTA, CDR2 FQGNSA. Unmatched junction bases numbered 8, after V lost 1 base and J lost 8 bases. CDR3 size: 16 residues. CDR3: CASSLEPAGGPYEQFF. The CDR3 nucleotides are TGTGCCAGCAGCTTAGAGCCAGCGGGGGGGCCCTATGAGCAGTTCTTC.

The chain uses TRBV7-3 and TRBJ1-1; possibly TRBD1 for D (6 bases). The CDR3 runs 14 residues. V was cut by 4 bases and J by 4 bases, with 13 bases left in between. Germline loops: CDR1 SGHTA, CDR2 FQGTGA. CDR3 amino acids: CASSSLGGGTEAFF. The CDR3 DNA reads as TGTGCCAGCAGCTCGCTAGGGGGGGGCACTGAAGCTTTCTTT.

This clone was seen more than once but under ten times. The rearrangement uses TRBV9 and TRBJ2-4; 9 bases map to TRBD2. CDR3 size: 17 residues. The ends lost 0 bases at V and 3 bases at J; junction bases unmatched: 7. The germline V gene has CDR1 SGDLS and CDR2 YYNGEE. This chain's CDR3 is CASSVGGGGGGKNIQYF. The CDR3 region has the DNA TGTGCCAGCAGCGTAGGGGGCGGGGGGGGTGGCAAAAACATTCAGTACTTC.

The genes are TRBV7-2 and TRBJ1-5; 8 bases agree with TRBD1. The length of the CDR3 is 15 residues. The germline CDR1 and CDR2 sequences are SGHTA and FQGNSA. V shed 5 bases, J shed 4 bases, and the junction held 7 bases outside the gene matches. This CDR3 is CASSQDRDRNQPQHF. The CDR3 DNA reads TGTGCCAGCAGCCAGGACAGGGACAGAAATCAGCCCCAGCATTTT.

The J gene is TRBJ2-2, the V gene TRBV5-1, with TRBD2 as a possible D gene (5 bases). The V end was cut by 3 bases, the J end by 9 bases, with 12 bases between. Germline-derived CDR1 and CDR2 are SGHRS and YFSETQ. The CDR3 loop spans 13 amino acids. CDR3 protein: CASSSEGGRELFF. The CDR3 nucleotides are TGCGCCAGCAGCTCTGAGGGCGGTCGGGAGCTGTTTTTT.

The genes are TRBV11-2 and TRBJ1-6; perhaps TRBD1 as D (5 bases). Trimming left V 5 bases short and J 0 bases short, with 17 bases between. The CDR3 spans 18 residues. CDR1 and CDR2 from the germline V gene are SGHAT and FQNNGV. The DNA for the CDR3 is TGTGCCAGCAGCAAAAAAGGGACTGTTAGCTCCTATAATTCACCCCTCCACTTT. This translates into CASSKKGTVSSYNSPLHF.

The CDR3 DNA is TGTGCCAGCAGCTTACAGACAGGGGATTATGGCTACACCTTC. It is translated as CASSLQTGDYGYTF. The chain is built from TRBV7-2 and TRBJ1-2, with 8 bases identical to TRBD1. Per the germline V gene, CDR1 is SGHTA and CDR2 is FQGNSA. The V segment lost 2 bases and the J segment 5 bases; nucleotides outside the gene matches: 4. The CDR3 runs to 14 residues.

V gene TRBV6-5 combines with J gene TRBJ1-6, with 10 positions matching TRBD1. The CDR3 contains 16 residues. Per germline, CDR1 MNHEY and CDR2 SVGAGI. V shed 2 bases and J 8 bases; nucleotides not matched to a gene: 6. CDR3 protein: CASSYAGTGEHSPLHF. The CDR3 coding sequence is TGTGCCAGCAGTTACGCGGGGACAGGGGAACATTCACCCCTCCACTTT.

This clone was seen once. The chain has TRBV11-2 and TRBJ1-3, with a weak D call TRBD1 (5 bases). V was shortened by 5 bases and J by 1 base, with 18 bases between the two germline ends. The CDR3 is made up of 17 amino acids. Germline CDR1 reads SGHAT; CDR2 reads FQNNGV. CDR3 region: CASSTGLGGSSGNTIYF. As DNA, the CDR3 is TGTGCCAGCAGCACGGGTTTGGGGGGTAGTTCTGGAAACACCATATATTTT.

V usage is TRBV4-3 and J usage is TRBJ1-1; D remains ambiguous. The CDR3 length is 15 residues. With 0 bases removed from V and 11 bases from J, the gap between germline ends came to 19 bases. Germline V gene lookup returns CDR1 LGHNA and CDR2 YSLEER. The CDR3 loop reads CASSQDLPLPVRAFF. The CDR3 coding sequence is TGCGCCAGCAGCCAAGATCTTCCCCTCCCTGTCAGGGCTTTCTTT.

This clone was found a few times. The chain is built from TRBV7-9 and TRBJ2-7; no clear D. Trimming left V 5 bases short and J 4 bases short, with 9 bases between. The germline V gene encodes CDR1 SEHNR and CDR2 FQNEAQ (reference sequence). The CDR3 loop spans 12 amino acids. CDR3 sequence (DNA): TGTGCCAGCAGCGACCGGCGGTACGAGCAGTACTTC. This sequence encodes CASSDRRYEQYF.

This clone has more than one count but fewer than ten. The chain carries TRBV6-5 and TRBJ1-5, with TRBD1 matching 9 bases. J was trimmed by 5 bases and V by 8 bases; bases with no gene match: 4. The CDR3 runs 13 residues. Germline V gene data show CDR1 as MNHEY and CDR2 as SVGAGI. Written as DNA, the CDR3 is TGTGCCAGCCGACGGGACAGGGATCAGCCCCAGCATTTT. It codes for CASRRDRDQPQHF.

The chain carries TRBV10-3 and TRBJ2-7; 7 bases are a match to TRBD1. CDR1 and CDR2 from the germline V gene are ENHRY and SYGVKD. The CDR3 has 11 amino acids. Trimming at V came to 11 bases and at J to 3 bases, leaving 4 bases not matched to a gene. CDR3 nucleotides: TGTGCCGCTCGGGACAGCTACGAGCAGTACGTC. This codes for CAARDSYEQYV.

For this clone: At one of its ends the junction is not consistent with the germline gene, which may arise from a read error. The same CDR3 also results from other DNA sequences found in this sample. This sequence joins TRBV9 and TRBJ1-3; 10 nucleotides align to TRBD1. The CDR3 contains 17 residues. The germline CDR1 and CDR2 sequences are SGDLS and YYNGEE. This chain's CDR3 is CASSALTGGDSGNTIYF. DNA for the CDR3: TGCGCCAGCAGCGCTCTGACAGGGGGCGATTCTGGAAACACCATATATTTT. Using reference TRBV9 and TRBJ1-3 for the parts outside the CDR3, the full variable domain is DSGVTQTPKHLITATGQRVTLRCSPRSGDLSVYWYQQSLDQGLQFLIQYYNGEERAKGNILERFSAQQFPDLHSELNLSSLELGDSALYFCASSALTGGDSGNTIYFGEGSWLTVV.

In DNA, the CDR3 is TGCGCCAGCAGCGCGGACAGGGGGGCGATTGGGAATGAGCAGTTCTTC. It codes for CASSADRGAIGNEQFF. The chain combines TRBV5-1 with TRBJ2-1; TRBD1 matches at 10 bases. After removal of 4 bases from V and 7 bases from J, the junction contained 11 bases not matched to a gene. CDR1 SGHRS and CDR2 YFSETQ come from the germline V gene. The CDR3 runs to 16 residues.

V usage is TRBV5-4 and J usage is TRBJ2-1, with TRBD1 as a possible D gene (6 bases). This CDR3 spans 13 amino acids. The germline gives CDR1 SGHNT, CDR2 YYREEE (reference sequence). Trimming cost V 4 bases and J 8 bases, with 13 bases left between them. As DNA, the CDR3 is TGTGCCAGCAGCCGCGGACAGTCAGATGAGCAGTTCTTC. Protein: CASSRGQSDEQFF. Full variable domain (outside the CDR3, taken from reference TRBV5-4 and TRBJ2-1): ETGVTQSPTHLIKTRGQQVTLRCSSQSGHNTVSWYQQALGQGPQFIFQYYREEENGRGNFPPRFSGLQFPNYSSELNVNALELDDSALYLCASSRGQSDEQFFGPGTRLTVL.

This clone came up a few times. J is TRBJ1-1 and V is TRBV19; possible D gene TRBD1, 6 bases. From germline, CDR1 is LNHDA and CDR2 SQIVND (reference sequence). Deletions cut 5 bases from V and 0 bases from J, with 10 bases between. The CDR3 length is 14 residues. CDR3 protein: CASSADSLNTEAFF. The CDR3 DNA follows: TGTGCCAGTAGTGCGGACAGCTTGAACACTGAAGCTTTCTTT.

J is TRBJ2-2 and V is TRBV2; possible D gene TRBD1, 6 bases. The CDR3 spans 14 residues. With 8 bases removed from V and 0 bases from J, the gap between germline ends came to 10 bases. Germline V gene lookup returns CDR1 SNHLY and CDR2 FYNNEI. CDR3 coding DNA: TGTGCCAGCCGACAGGCCACGAACACCGGGGAGCTGTTTTTT. Protein sequence: CASRQATNTGELFF. Based on the CDR3 plus reference TRBV2 and TRBJ2-2, the full variable domain is EPEVTQTPSHQVTQMGQEVILRCVPISNHLYFYWYRQILGQKVEFLVSFYNNEISEKSEIFDDQFSVERPDGSNFTLKIRSTKLEDSAMYFCASRQATNTGELFFGEGSRLTVL.

This clone was counted only a few times. The genes are TRBV20-1 and TRBJ2-5; no clear D. The V gene lost 3 bases and the J gene lost 5 bases, with 4 bases spanning the gap. The CDR3 spans 10 residues. Germline V gene lookup returns CDR1 DFQATT and CDR2 SNEGSKA (reference sequence). This CDR3 reads CSASSETQYF. The CDR3 DNA is TGCAGTGCTAGCTCGGAGACCCAGTACTTC.

This clone was observed a handful of times. The chain carries TRBV18 and TRBJ1-4; 7 bases fit TRBD1. Germline assignment: CDR1 KGHSH and CDR2 LQKENI. J gave up 0 bases and V 6 bases, and 4 bases lay outside the gene matches. The CDR3 loop spans 15 amino acids. In nucleotides, the CDR3 is TGTGCCAGCTCTCTTACAGGGGCAACTAATGAAAAACTGTTTTTT. Its translation: CASSLTGATNEKLFF. Using reference TRBV18 and TRBJ1-4 for the parts outside the CDR3, the full variable domain is NAGVMQNPRHLVRRRGQEARLRCSPMKGHSHVYWYRQLPEEGLKFMVYLQKENIIDESGMPKERFSAEFPKEGPSILRIQQVVRGDSAAYFCASSLTGATNEKLFFGSGTQLSVL.